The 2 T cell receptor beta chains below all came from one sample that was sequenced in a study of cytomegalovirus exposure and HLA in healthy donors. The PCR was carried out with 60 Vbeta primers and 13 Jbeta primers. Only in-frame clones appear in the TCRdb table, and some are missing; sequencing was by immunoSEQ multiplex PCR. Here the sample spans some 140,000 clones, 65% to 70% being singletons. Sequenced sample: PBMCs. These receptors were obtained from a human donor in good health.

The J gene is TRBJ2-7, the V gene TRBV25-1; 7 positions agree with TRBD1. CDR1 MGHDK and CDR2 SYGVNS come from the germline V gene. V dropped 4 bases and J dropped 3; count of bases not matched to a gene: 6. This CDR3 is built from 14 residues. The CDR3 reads CASSAGQTDYEQYF. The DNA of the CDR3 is TGTGCCAGCAGTGCGGGACAGACAGACTACGAGCAGTACTTC.

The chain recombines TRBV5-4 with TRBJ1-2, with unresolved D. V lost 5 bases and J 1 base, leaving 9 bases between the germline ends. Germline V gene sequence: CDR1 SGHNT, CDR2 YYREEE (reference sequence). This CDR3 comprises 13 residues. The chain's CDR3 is CASREPNNYGYTF. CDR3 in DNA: TGTGCCAGCAGGGAGCCGAATAACTATGGCTACACCTTC. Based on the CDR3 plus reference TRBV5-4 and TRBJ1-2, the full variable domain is ETGVTQSPTHLIKTRGQQVTLRCSSQSGHNTVSWYQQALGQGPQFIFQYYREEENGRGNFPPRFSGLQFPNYSSELNVNALELDDSALYLCASREPNNYGYTFGSGTRLTVV.